This T cell receptor beta chain emerged from a study of molecular identifiers for immune sequencing clone quantification (dated by TCRdb to 2016 to 2018). Regarding the study in general: For a replicate experiment, the RNA from either 20,000 or 100,000 naive CD8 T cells was divided into five aliquots, and four of those aliquots went on to sequencing. This methods study benchmarked molecular-identifier clustering-based TCR repertoire sequencing (MIDCIRS) and TCR RNA copy counting, using CD8 T cells to do so. Broad study findings and their caveats: In CMV-specific effector cells, over 99% of molecules were held by clones above 20 RNA copies, whereas under 1% of molecules were held by such clones in naive cells. Spiked-in Jurkat TCR RNA (roughly 10 copies' worth), which is not part of the donor repertoire, was contained in the naive libraries. Approximately 3 recovered TCR RNA copies per cell were obtained by modeling, versus roughly 9.1 by digital PCR, implying a capture efficiency of about 30%. When barcode sub-clustering was left out, chimeric consensus sequences inflated TCR diversity, with chimeras reaching as high as 47%. Highly expanded clone sizes could be underestimated if identical TCR molecules share a barcode. Even against a background of approximately 1 million naive CD8 T cells, spiked-in Jurkat TCR RNA amounting to a single cell's worth was reported to be detectable.

This clonotype was seen more than once but under ten times. The target of this receptor is not known. One base away there is no much larger clone; base qualities are not given. Libraries of naive CD8 T cells were generated from roughly 21,000 to 960,000 sorted cells, with 10%, 30% or 50% of the purified RNA used. Naive CD8 T cells, defined as CD8+CD4-CCR7+CD45RA+, were FACS-sorted into RLT Plus buffer on a BD FACSAria II. To test detection sensitivity, Jurkat RNA equal to approximately ten TCR copies was added to samples of about 18,000-1,100,000 naive CD8 T cells. CD8 T cells were enriched with RosetteSep CD8+ T Cell Enrichment Cocktail and Ficoll-Paque, followed by ACK red cell lysis. Libraries were made using PCR. TCRdb lists the instrument as Illumina HiSeq 4000. Bulk TCR libraries were generated as previously described, with the TCR primers listed in Table S5 used. Purification of total RNA was performed with the Qiagen AllPrep DNA/RNA kit. Before analysis, reads from multiple sequencing runs of one library were combined. The authors' pipeline ran thus. Reads were retained only if the reads had an exact TCR constant sequence, and the retained reads were trimmed to 150 nt and grouped according to their 12-nt molecular barcodes. Within each barcode group, reads were sub-clustered at a 15% Levenshtein threshold, and quality-weighted consensus sequences were built per RNA molecule. Non-functional sequences were discarded, and so were lower-count sequences lying one edit away from another sequence. On the basis of fitting two negative binomial distributions, barcode sub-clusters with fewer than 20% of the maximum read count were discarded. TCRdb itself trimmed the public reads at Q25 with fastp, ran MiXCR and retained productive beta chains. Rows with a matching CDR3 protein are joined into one entry that keeps the most common DNA and genes. The V and J calls were determined by TCRdb, not by the authors. A total of about half a million distinct CDR3 sequences appear in this sample, about 21% of them only once. In total, the top ten clones hold approximately 0.8% of the sample.

The receptor comes from a human donor in good health. Some libraries in this study had Jurkat cell RNA spiked in. The specimen sequenced was naive CD8+ T cells from blood, with Jurkat cell RNA spiked in. The sample's cell subset or site, from its label and the paper: FACS-sorted CD8+CD4-CCR7+CD45RA+ naive T cells.

The CDR3 sequence is CASSESYREDYGYTF. The DNA sequence reads TGTGCCAGCAGTGAGTCATACAGGGAAGACTATGGCTACACCTTC. The V and J genes are TRBV2 and TRBJ1-2; TRBD1 is a weak D gene call, 6 bases matching. V and J lose 3 bases and 3 bases, and a span of 14 bases separates them. The CDR3 starts with the cysteine, ends with the phenylalanine, and has 15 residues. This entry keeps only the CDR3 DNA: 45 bases, framed from base 1. CDR1 SNHLY and CDR2 FYNNEI were looked up in the germline V gene.